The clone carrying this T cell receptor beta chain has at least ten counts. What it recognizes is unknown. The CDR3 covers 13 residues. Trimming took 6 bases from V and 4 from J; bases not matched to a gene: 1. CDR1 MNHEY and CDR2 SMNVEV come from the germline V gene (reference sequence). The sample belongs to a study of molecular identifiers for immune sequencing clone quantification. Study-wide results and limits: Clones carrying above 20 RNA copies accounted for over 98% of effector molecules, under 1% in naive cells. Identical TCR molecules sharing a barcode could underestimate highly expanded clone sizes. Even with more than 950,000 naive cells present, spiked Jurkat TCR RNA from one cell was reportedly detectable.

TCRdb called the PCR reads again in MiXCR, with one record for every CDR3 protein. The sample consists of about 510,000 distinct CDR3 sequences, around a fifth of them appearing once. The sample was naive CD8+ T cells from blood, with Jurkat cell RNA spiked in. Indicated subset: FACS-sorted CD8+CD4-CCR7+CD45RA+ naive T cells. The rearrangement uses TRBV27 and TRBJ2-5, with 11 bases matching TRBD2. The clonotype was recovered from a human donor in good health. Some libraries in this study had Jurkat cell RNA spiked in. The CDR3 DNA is TGTGCCAGCAGACTAGCGGGAGTAGAGACCCAGTACTTC. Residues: CASRLAGVETQYF.